The clone carrying this TCR beta chain was detected many times. One end of the junction varies from germline; a read error may be responsible. This entry comes from a study of patients and donors after allogeneic stem cell transplantation. The CDR3 consists of 14 residues. Germline-derived CDR1 and CDR2 are SGHRS and YFSETQ. TCRdb processed the RT-PCR reads anew with MiXCR; each CDR3 protein has one entry. Here the sample spans roughly 940,000 distinct CDR3 sequences, over 15% being singletons. The sequence was obtained from a human donor who was either an allogeneic HSCT recipient or a stem cell or donor lymphocyte infusion donor (not recorded which). It is not recorded whose cells these are; they may come from a transplant donor. The sequenced sample was blood, either unsorted or a sorted T cell fraction (not recorded which). The chain links TRBV5-1 to TRBJ2-7; D is unclear. Written as DNA, the CDR3 is TGTGCCAGCAGTTTATCGGGCCAGGCCTACGAGCAGTACTTC. It translates to CASSLSGQAYEQYF.